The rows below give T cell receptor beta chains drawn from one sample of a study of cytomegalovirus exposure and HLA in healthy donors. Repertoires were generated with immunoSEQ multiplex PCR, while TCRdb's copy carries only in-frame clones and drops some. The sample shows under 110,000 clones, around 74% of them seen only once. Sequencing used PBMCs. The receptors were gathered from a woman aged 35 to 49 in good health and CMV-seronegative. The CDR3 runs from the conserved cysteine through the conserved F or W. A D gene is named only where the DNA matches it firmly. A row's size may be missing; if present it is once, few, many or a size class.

TGTGCCAGCAGCTCCGAACTGGCAACTAATGAAAAACTGTTTTTT	CASSSELATNEKLFF	TRBJ1-4	once	.	TRBV5-5
TGTGCCAGCAGTACAACCGTAGGGGGAACCTACGAGCAGTACTTC	CASSTTVGGTYEQYF	TRBJ2-7	.	.	TRBV28
TGTGCCAGTAGTTCCAGTGGGGGGGGGTCCTACGAGCAGTACTTC	CASSSSGGGSYEQYF	TRBJ2-7	.	TRBD2	TRBV19
TGTGCCAGCAGCCCCTTCGGGAGTAGCGGGGCTAGCACAGATACGCAGTATTTT	CASSPFGSSGASTDTQYF	TRBJ2-3	.	TRBD2	TRBV7-6
TGTGCCTGGGGGCAGGATGGTCAGCCCCAGCATTTT	CAWGQDGQPQHF	TRBJ1-5	.	.	TRBV30
TGTGCCAGTATGACGAGAGGGAACACTGAAGCTTTCTTT	CASMTRGNTEAFF	TRBJ1-1	.	.	TRBV19
TGCGCCAGCAGCTCCCGCGGGGGGGCAACAGATACGCAGTATTTT	CASSSRGGATDTQYF	TRBJ2-3	.	TRBD2	TRBV5-1
TGTGCCAGCAGCTTAATGGGAGACCCACTCAATGAGCAGTTCTTC	CASSLMGDPLNEQFF	TRBJ2-1	.	.	TRBV7-3
TGTGCCCATGGTCGGGAGAACACTGAAGCTTTCTTT	CAHGRENTEAFF	TRBJ1-1	.	.	TRBV30
TGCGCCAGCAGAGGACAAACGAACACCGGGGAGCTGTTTTTT	CASRGQTNTGELFF	TRBJ2-2	.	.	TRBV23-1
TGCGCCAGCAGCCAGGGGACAGGGCGGTACATTCAGTACTTC	CASSQGTGRYIQYF	TRBJ2-4	few	TRBD1	TRBV4-3
TGTGCCAGCAGAACGCCAGGGGGAGAAAAACTGTTTTTT	CASRTPGGEKLFF	TRBJ1-4	.	TRBD1	TRBV6-1
TGTGCCAGCAGTGAAGGTTGGCAGGGCGGCTACACCTTC	CASSEGWQGGYTF	TRBJ1-2	.	.	TRBV6-1
TGTGCCAGCAGTGAAGCCCTACAGGGGTCCTACGAGCAGTACTTC	CASSEALQGSYEQYF	TRBJ2-7	.	TRBD1	TRBV2
TGTGCCAGCAGTGAAGCGCTTCATCAGGGTAGGGGCGGCTACACCTTC	CASSEALHQGRGGYTF	TRBJ1-2	.	.	TRBV2
TGTGCCTGGAGGGGGACTATTGGCGGGGAGCTGTTTTTT	CAWRGTIGGELFF	TRBJ2-2	once	TRBD2	TRBV30
TGTGCCAGCAGCCCCGGGGACAGGGCAAAGGGCTACACCTTC	CASSPGDRAKGYTF	TRBJ1-2	.	TRBD1	TRBV9
TGTGCCAGTAGATCGGAGGGGGGGAAACTGTTTTTT	CASRSEGGKLFF	TRBJ1-4	.	.	TRBV19
TGTGCCAGCAGTGAAGCGCTTAGGGGACAGTATAGCAATCAGCCCCAGCATTTT	CASSEALRGQYSNQPQHF	TRBJ1-5	.	TRBD1	TRBV6-1
TGTGCCAGCAGCTTGGTATCCCTAAAAGAGACCCAGTACTTC	CASSLVSLKETQYF	TRBJ2-5	.	.	TRBV5-4
TGTGCCAGCAGTCGCGAGGGAAGCGAGACCCAGTACTTC	CASSREGSETQYF	TRBJ2-5	.	.	TRBV6-4
TGCGCCAGCAGAGAGGGGGACAATCAGCCCCAGCATTTT	CASREGDNQPQHF	TRBJ1-5	.	.	TRBV5-1
TGTGCCAGCAGTTTTATATTCACTTCCACAGATACGCAGTATTTT	CASSFIFTSTDTQYF	TRBJ2-3	.	.	TRBV28
TGCGCCAACAGCATCCGGGACGGGGGGGACACTGAAGCTTTCTTT	CANSIRDGGDTEAFF	TRBJ1-1	.	.	TRBV5-1
TGCGCCAGCAGCGGAGGGACTAGCGGGACAACAGATACGCAGTATTTT	CASSGGTSGTTDTQYF	TRBJ2-3	.	TRBD2	TRBV5-1
TGTGCCCACAGGGGGACAGGGAAACTGTACGAGCAGTACTTC	CAHRGTGKLYEQYF	TRBJ2-7	.	TRBD1	TRBV6-1
TGTGCCAGCAGCTTAGCGGGGGGGCCCGAGACCCAGTACTTC	CASSLAGGPETQYF	TRBJ2-5	.	.	TRBV7-2
TGCAGCGTTCAGACAGGGGGAGATCAGCCCCAGCATTTT	CSVQTGGDQPQHF	TRBJ1-5	.	TRBD1	TRBV29-1
TGTTCCAGCAGCTTAGACGCCTATTTGAAATCCTATGGCTACACCTTC	CSSSLDAYLKSYGYTF	TRBJ1-2	once	.	TRBV7-9
TGCGCCAGCAGCTTCACTAGCGGAGACTGGCAGACCCAGTACTTC	CASSFTSGDWQTQYF	TRBJ2-5	.	TRBD2	TRBV5-1
TGTTCCAGCAGCTTAGGCCTGAAGCGGCGCACCGGGGAGCTGTTTTTT	CSSSLGLKRRTGELFF	TRBJ2-2	.	.	TRBV7-9
TGTGCCAGCAGCCAAGATCATCTGGGGGGGGCTTACACCGGGGAGCTGTTTTTT	CASSQDHLGGAYTGELFF	TRBJ2-2	.	.	TRBV4-2
TGTGCCAGCACTCGGGACAGGGACTACGAGCAGTACTTC	CASTRDRDYEQYF	TRBJ2-7	.	TRBD1	TRBV6-5
TGTGCCGGCCAACTAGCTGCGTACAATGAGCAGTTCTTC	CAGQLAAYNEQFF	TRBJ2-1	.	.	TRBV2
TGTGCCAGCAGCGTGACTAGCGGGAGGTATTCCCACAATGAGCAGTTCTTC	CASSVTSGRYSHNEQFF	TRBJ2-1	.	TRBD2	TRBV7-8
TGTGCCAGCAGTGCCGGGGGGACTGCAACTAATGAAAAACTGTTTTTT	CASSAGGTATNEKLFF	TRBJ1-4	.	.	TRBV11-1
TGTGCCAGCAGCGTAGCTAGCGGTCTGAACACCGGGGAGCTGTTTTTT	CASSVASGLNTGELFF	TRBJ2-2	.	TRBD2	TRBV9
TGTGCCAGCAGTCAGATCTACGAGCAGTACTTC	CASSQIYEQYF	TRBJ2-7	few	.	TRBV28
TGCGCCAGCATGCCTAGCGGGGGGCCCGTGGGCTACGAGCAGTACTTC	CASMPSGGPVGYEQYF	TRBJ2-7	.	TRBD2	TRBV10-2
TGTGCCAGTAGTCCCCGGACAGGGGGGGGCAACGAGCAGTACTTC	CASSPRTGGGNEQYF	TRBJ2-7	.	TRBD1	TRBV19